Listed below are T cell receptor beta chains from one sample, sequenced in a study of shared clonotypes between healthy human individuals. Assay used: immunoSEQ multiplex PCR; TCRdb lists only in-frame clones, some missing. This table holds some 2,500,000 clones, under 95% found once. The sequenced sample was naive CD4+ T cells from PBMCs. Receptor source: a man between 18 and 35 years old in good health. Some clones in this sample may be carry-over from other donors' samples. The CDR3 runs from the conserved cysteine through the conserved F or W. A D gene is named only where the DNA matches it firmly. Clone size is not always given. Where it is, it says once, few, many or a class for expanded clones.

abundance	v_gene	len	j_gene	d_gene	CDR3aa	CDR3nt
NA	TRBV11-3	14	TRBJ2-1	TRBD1	CASSPTGGRNEQFF	TGTGCCAGCAGCCCTACAGGGGGCCGGAATGAGCAGTTCTTC
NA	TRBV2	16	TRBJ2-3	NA	CASMRELGGFTDTQYF	TGTGCCAGCATGAGAGAACTAGGGGGATTCACAGATACGCAGTATTTT
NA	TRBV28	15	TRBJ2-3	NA	CASRTYRDGTDTQYF	TGTGCCAGCAGAACTTACAGGGACGGCACAGATACGCAGTATTTT
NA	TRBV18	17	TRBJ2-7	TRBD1	CASSPPSGTGGAGEQYF	TGTGCCAGCTCACCTCCCTCCGGGACAGGGGGCGCAGGCGAGCAGTACTTC
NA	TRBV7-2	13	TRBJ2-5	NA	CASSQTGEETQYF	TGTGCCAGCAGCCAAACAGGAGAGGAGACCCAGTACTTC
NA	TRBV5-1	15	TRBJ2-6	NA	CASSFADSGANVLTF	TGCGCCAGCAGCTTCGCAGACTCTGGGGCCAACGTCCTGACTTTC
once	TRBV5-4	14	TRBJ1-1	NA	CASSPGRGGAEAFF	TGTGCCAGCAGCCCAGGTAGAGGGGGTGCTGAAGCTTTCTTT
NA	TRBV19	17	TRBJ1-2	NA	CASHDAGSRTPNYGYTF	TGTGCCAGTCATGATGCCGGGTCCCGGACACCTAACTATGGCTACACCTTC
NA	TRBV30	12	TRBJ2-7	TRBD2	CAWALASYGQYF	TGTGCCTGGGCACTAGCGTCCTACGGGCAGTACTTC
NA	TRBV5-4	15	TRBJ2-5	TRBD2	CACSLGRGLQETQYF	TGTGCCTGTTCACTAGGGAGGGGTTTGCAAGAGACCCAGTACTTC